This T cell receptor (beta chain) was sequenced for a study of early stage breast cancer tumors. Study-wide background: Roughly 10-fold was the mean read coverage per sample.

General study findings and limits: Commonly generated sequences made up most enriched TCRB sequences shared between patients.

The method was immunoSEQ multiplex PCR; TCRdb's version includes in-frame clones alone and lacks a portion of them. Of approximately 17,000 clones detected, around four fifths appear once; the ten largest clones hold more than 1.5%. In the case of this clone: As yet, its antigen is unknown.

CDR3 length: 14 residues. V shed 8 bases and J shed 1 base, with 15 bases lying between them. The V gene's germline CDR1 is SGHVS and CDR2 FQNEAQ. The receptor was derived from a person aged 70 to 79 with breast cancer. The rearrangement uses TRBV7-8 and TRBJ2-7, with a weak D call TRBD1 (5 bases). The sequenced material came from blood. Here the CDR3 reads CASSPDTPSYEQYF. DNA for the CDR3: TGTGCCAGCTCTCCGGACACTCCTTCCTACGAGCAGTACTTC.